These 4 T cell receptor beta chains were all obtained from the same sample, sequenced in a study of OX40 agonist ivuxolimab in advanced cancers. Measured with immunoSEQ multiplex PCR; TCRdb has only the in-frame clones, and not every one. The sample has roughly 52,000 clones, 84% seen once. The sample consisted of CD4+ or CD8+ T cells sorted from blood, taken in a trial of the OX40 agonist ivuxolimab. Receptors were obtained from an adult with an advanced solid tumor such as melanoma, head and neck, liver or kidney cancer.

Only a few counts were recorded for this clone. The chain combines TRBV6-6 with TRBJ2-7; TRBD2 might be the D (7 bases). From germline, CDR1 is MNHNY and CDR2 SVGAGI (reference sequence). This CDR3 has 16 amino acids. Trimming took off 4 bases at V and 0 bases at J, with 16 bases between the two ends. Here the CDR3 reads CASSFGGTSSSYEQYF. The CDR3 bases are TGTGCCAGCAGTTTCGGGGGGACAAGTAGCTCCTACGAGCAGTACTTC.

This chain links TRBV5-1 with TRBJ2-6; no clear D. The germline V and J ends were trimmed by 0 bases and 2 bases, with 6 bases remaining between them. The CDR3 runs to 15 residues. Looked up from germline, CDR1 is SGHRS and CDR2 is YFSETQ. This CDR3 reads CASSLGGTGANVLTF. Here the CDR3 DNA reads TGCGCCAGCAGCTTGGGGGGTACTGGGGCCAACGTCCTGACTTTC.

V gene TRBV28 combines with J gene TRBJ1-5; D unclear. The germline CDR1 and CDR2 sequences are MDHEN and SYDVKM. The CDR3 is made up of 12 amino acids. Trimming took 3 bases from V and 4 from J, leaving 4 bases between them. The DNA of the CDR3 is TGTGCCAGCAGTTTTCCTAATCAGCCCCAGCATTTT. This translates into CASSFPNQPQHF.

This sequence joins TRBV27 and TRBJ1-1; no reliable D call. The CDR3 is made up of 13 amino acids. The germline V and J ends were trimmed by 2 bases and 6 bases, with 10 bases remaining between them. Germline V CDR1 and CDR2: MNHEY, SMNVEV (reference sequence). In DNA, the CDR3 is TGTGCCAGCAGTTTAACCCGGAAAGCTGAAGCTTTCTTT. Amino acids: CASSLTRKAEAFF.